A single sample is the source of the 5 T cell receptor beta chains below, sequenced in a study of shared clonotypes between healthy human individuals (dated by TCRdb to 2020 to 2021). Libraries were built with the immunoSEQ multiplex PCR assay. The table was pulled from immuneACCESS by TCRdb, which kept in-frame rearrangements only. Such tables lose some clones; where checked, under half of the loss comes from unresolved V genes, and the rest has no known cause. In this sample the table shows under 2.5 million clones, around 93% of which occur a single time. The biggest ten clones account for about 0.41% of the sample. Sequences were obtained from naive CD4+ T cells from PBMCs. Read against the paper, the sample's cell subset or site label means: CD45RA+ positively selected. These receptors were collected from a man aged 18 to 30 in good health. Some clones in this sample may be carry-over from other donors' samples.

This chain joins TRBV5-1 and TRBJ2-3; unclear D gene. The CDR3 runs 17 residues. V shed 1 base and J shed 0 bases, with 15 bases lying between them. Germline V gene sequence: CDR1 SGHRS, CDR2 YFSETQ. CDR3: CASSLRVASSSTDTQYF. CDR3 nucleotides: TGCGCCAGCAGCTTGAGGGTAGCCTCTTCCAGCACAGATACGCAGTATTTT.

The chain carries TRBV7-2 and TRBJ1-1; D is unresolved. Germline V CDR1 and CDR2: SGHTA, FQGNSA. The CDR3 is made up of 14 amino acids. Trimming cost V 0 bases and J 5 bases, with 10 bases left between them. The CDR3 DNA sequence: TGTGCCAGCAGCTTAGCGGGGAGAGGGACTGAAGCTTTCTTT. Translating it yields CASSLAGRGTEAFF.

This clone was seen a single time. This sequence joins TRBV6-4 and TRBJ2-6; D is ambiguous. Trimming pared 5 bases from V and 0 bases from J, leaving 14 bases between. In germline, CDR1 is MRHNA, CDR2 SNTAGT. The CDR3 extends over 17 amino acids. This chain's CDR3 is CASSQQFTRSGANVLTF. The CDR3 bases are TGTGCCAGCAGTCAACAGTTTACCCGCTCTGGGGCCAACGTCCTGACTTTC.

The chain has TRBV21-1 and TRBJ2-7. TRBV21-1 is a documented pseudogene. The CDR3 contains 16 residues. This CDR3 reads CASTRSGGGPSYEQYF. The CDR3 DNA is TGTGCCAGCACCCGAAGTGGAGGGGGGCCCTCCTACGAGCAGTACTTC.

The J gene is TRBJ2-7, the V gene TRBV18, with TRBD2 matching over 12 bases. V was clipped by 4 bases and J by 6 bases; unmatched bases: 4. Germline V CDR1 and CDR2: KGHSH, LQKENI. There are 14 residues in the CDR3. Written as DNA, the CDR3 is TGTGCCAGCTCACAGGGACTAGCGGGTTTCGAGCAGTACTTC. It codes for CASSQGLAGFEQYF.